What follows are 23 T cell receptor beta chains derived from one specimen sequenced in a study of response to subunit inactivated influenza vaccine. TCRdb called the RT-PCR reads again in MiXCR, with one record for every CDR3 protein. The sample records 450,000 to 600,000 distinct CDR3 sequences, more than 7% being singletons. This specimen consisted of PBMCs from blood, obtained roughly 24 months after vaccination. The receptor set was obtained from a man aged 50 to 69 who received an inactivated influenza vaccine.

The CDR3 nucleotides read TGCGCCAGCAGCTTGGCCGGCTTCTCGACTTACGAGCAGTACTTC. It codes for CASSLAGFSTYEQYF. J is TRBJ2-7 and V is TRBV5-1; D is unclear. CDR1 and CDR2 from the germline V gene are SGHRS and YFSETQ. The CDR3 contains 15 residues. V lost 0 bases to trimming and J lost 4 bases, with 14 bases between them.

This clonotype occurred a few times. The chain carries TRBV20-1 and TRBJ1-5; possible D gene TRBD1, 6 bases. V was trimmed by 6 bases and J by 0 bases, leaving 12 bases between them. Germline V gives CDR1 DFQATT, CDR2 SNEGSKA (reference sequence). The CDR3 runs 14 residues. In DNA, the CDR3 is TGCAGTGCGGGGGGACAATTTAGCAATCAGCCCCAGCATTTT. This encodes CSAGGQFSNQPQHF.

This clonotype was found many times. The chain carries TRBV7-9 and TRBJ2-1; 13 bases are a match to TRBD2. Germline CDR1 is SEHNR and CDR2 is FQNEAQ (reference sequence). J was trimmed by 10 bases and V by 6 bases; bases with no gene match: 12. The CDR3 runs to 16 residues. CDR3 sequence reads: CASRSNGLAGAREQFF. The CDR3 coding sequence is TGTGCCAGCAGGTCAAACGGACTAGCGGGGGCCCGAGAGCAGTTCTTC.

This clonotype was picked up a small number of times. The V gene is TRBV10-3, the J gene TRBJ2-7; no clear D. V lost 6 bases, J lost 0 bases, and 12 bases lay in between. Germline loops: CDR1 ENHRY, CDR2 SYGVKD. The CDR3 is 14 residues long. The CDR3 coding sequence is TGTGCCATCAGGGCCTGGTCAGACTCCTACGAGCAGTACTTC. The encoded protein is CAIRAWSDSYEQYF.

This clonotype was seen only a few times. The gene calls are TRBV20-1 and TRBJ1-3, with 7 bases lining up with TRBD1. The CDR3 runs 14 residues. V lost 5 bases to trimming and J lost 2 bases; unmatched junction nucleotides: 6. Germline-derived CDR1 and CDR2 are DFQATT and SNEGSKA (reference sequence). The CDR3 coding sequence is TGCAGTGCTGAAACAGACAGGGCTGGAAACACCATATATTTT. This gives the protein CSAETDRAGNTIYF.

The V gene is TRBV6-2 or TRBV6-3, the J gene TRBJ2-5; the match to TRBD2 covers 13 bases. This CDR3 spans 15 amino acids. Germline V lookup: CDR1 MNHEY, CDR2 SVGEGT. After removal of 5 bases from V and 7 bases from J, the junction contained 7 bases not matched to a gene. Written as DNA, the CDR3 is TGTGCCAGCAGTATTGGACTAGCGGGGGCCGGGACCCAGTACTTC. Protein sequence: CASSIGLAGAGTQYF.

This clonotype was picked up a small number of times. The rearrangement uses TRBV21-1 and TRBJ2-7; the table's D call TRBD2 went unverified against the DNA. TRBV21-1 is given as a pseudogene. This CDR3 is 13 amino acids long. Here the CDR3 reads CASSKGREFGEYF. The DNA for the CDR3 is TGTGCCAGCAGCAAAGGGCGGGAGTTCGGAGAGTACTTC.

This chain's CDR3 is CASSLTGQQEQYF. DNA of the CDR3: TGTGCCAGCAGTTTAACAGGCCAGCAGGAGCAGTACTTC. This chain joins TRBV6-5 and TRBJ2-7; TRBD1 is a possible D gene (5 bases). V lost 4 bases, J lost 7 bases, and 14 bases lay in between. Germline V lookup: CDR1 MNHEY, CDR2 SVGAGI. The length of the CDR3 is 13 residues.

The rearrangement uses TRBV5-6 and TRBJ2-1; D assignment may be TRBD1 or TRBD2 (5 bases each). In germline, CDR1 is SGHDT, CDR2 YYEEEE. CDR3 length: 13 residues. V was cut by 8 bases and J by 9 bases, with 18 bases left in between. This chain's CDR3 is CARSPGRLSEQFF. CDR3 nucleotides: TGTGCCAGGAGCCCGGGGCGCCTCAGTGAGCAGTTCTTC.

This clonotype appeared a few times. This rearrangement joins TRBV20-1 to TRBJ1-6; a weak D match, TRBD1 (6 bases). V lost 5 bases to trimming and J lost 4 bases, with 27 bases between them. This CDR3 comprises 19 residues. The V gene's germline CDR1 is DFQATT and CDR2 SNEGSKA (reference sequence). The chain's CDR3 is CSAGITGWGLPSYNSPLHF. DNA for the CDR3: TGCAGTGCTGGCATTACAGGGTGGGGACTTCCGTCGTATAATTCACCCCTCCACTTT.

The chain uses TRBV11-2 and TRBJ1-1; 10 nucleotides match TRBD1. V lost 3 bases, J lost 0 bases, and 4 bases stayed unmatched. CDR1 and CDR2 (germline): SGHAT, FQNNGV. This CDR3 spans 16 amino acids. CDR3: CASSFRTGGMNTEAFF. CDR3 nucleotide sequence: TGTGCCAGCAGCTTCAGGACAGGGGGGATGAACACTGAAGCTTTCTTT.

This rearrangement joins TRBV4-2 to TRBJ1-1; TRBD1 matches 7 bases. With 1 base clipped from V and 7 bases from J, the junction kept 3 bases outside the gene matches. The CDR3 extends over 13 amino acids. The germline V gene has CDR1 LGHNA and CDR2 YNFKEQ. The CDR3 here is CASSQARGREAFF. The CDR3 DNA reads TGTGCCAGCAGCCAAGCGAGGGGGCGTGAAGCTTTCTTT.

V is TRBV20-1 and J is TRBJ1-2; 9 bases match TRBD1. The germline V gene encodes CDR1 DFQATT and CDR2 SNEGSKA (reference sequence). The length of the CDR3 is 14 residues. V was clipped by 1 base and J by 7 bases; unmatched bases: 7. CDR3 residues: CSARGPGQGAGYTF. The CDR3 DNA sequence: TGCAGTGCTAGAGGTCCGGGACAGGGCGCTGGCTACACCTTC.

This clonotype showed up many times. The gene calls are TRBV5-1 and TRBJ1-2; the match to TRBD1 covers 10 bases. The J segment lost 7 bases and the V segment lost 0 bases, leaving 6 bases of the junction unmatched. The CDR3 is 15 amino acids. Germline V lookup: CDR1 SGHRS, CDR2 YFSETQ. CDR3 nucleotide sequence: TGCGCCAGCAGCTTGGGGACAGGGGGGTTCGCTGGCTACACCTTC. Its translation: CASSLGTGGFAGYTF.

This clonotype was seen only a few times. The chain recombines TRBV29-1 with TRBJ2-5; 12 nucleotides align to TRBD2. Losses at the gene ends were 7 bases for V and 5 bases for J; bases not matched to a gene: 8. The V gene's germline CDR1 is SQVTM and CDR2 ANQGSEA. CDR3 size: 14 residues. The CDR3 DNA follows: TGCAGCGCCGCGACTAGCGGGAGTGGCGAGACCCAGTACTTC. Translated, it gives CSAATSGSGETQYF.

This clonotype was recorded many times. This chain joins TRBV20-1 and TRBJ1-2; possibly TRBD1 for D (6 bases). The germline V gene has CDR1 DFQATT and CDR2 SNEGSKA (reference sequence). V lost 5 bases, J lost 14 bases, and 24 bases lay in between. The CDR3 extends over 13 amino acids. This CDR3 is CSAEWPSGQILTF. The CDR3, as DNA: TGCAGTGCTGAGTGGCCATCCGGACAGATTTTAACCTTC.

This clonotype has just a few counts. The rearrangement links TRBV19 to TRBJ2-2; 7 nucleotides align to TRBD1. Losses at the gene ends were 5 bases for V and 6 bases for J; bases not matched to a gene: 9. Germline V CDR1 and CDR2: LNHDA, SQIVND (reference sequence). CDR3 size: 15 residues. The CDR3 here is CASSFTSTGPGELFF. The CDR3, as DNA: TGTGCCAGTAGTTTTACGTCGACAGGGCCCGGGGAGCTGTTTTTT.

Here the CDR3 DNA reads TGCGCCAGCAGCTTGTATCCAGCGTCCACAGATACGCAGTATTTT. Amino acid sequence: CASSLYPASTDTQYF. V gene TRBV5-1 combines with J gene TRBJ2-3; no reliable D call. Germline loops: CDR1 SGHRS, CDR2 YFSETQ. The CDR3 has 15 amino acids. V dropped 1 base and J dropped 2 bases, with 11 bases sitting between them. The full variable domain, rest sourced from reference TRBV5-1 and TRBJ2-3, is KAGVTQTPRYLIKTRGQQVTLSCSPISGHRSVSWYQQTPGQGLQFLFEYFSETQRNKGNFPGRFSGRQFSNSRSEMNVSTLELGDSALYLCASSLYPASTDTQYFGPGTRLTVL.

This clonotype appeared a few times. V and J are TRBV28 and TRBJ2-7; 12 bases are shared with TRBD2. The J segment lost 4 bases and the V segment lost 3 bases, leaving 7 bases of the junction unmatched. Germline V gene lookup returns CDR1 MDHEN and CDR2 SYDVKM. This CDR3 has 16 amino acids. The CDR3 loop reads CASSLYLAGGLYEQYF. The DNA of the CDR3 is TGTGCCAGCAGTTTGTACCTAGCGGGAGGGCTTTACGAGCAGTACTTC.

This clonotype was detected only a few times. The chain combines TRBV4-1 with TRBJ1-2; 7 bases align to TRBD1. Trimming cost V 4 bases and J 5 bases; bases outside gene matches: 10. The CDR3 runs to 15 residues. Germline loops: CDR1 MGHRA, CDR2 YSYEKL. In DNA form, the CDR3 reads TGCGCCAGCAGCCCTCCCCGACAGGGCGGGTATGGCTACACCTTC. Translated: CASSPPRQGGYGYTF.

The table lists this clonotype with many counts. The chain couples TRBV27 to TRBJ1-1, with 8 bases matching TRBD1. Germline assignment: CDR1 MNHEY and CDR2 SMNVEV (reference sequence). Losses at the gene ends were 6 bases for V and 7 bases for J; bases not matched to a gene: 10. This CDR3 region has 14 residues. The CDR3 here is CASRPLQDRDEAFF. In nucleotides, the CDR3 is TGTGCCAGCAGGCCGTTACAGGACAGGGATGAAGCTTTCTTT.

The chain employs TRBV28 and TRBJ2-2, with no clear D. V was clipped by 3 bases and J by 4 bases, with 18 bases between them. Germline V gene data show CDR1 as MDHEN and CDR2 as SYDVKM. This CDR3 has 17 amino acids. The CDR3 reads CASSFVPGGPGTGELFF. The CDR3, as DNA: TGTGCCAGCAGTTTTGTGCCCGGTGGGCCAGGCACCGGGGAGCTGTTTTTT.

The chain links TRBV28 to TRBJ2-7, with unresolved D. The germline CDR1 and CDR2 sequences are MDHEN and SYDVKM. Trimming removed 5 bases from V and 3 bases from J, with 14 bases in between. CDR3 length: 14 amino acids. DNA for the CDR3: TGTGCCAGCAGTCCAAACTTATATGTCTACGAGCAGTACTTC. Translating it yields CASSPNLYVYEQYF.